This T cell receptor (beta chain) is from a study of regulatory T cells in long-lasting Graves disease (dated by TCRdb to the early 2020s). With regard to the full study: Patients with newly diagnosed Graves' disease had been on antithyroid drugs for under 3 months. A total of roughly 35 samples were covered by TCR sequencing, comprising approximately 13 persistent and roughly 20 newly diagnosed Graves' disease patients. The study was registered as a clinical trial and conducted in China. Peripheral blood TCR sequencing and RNA sequencing compared persistent Graves' disease patients with newly diagnosed Graves' disease patients. Study-wide findings and limitations: Sequencing and analysis were limited to the TCR beta chain. Preferential use of TRBV28, TRBJ1-2 and TRBJ2-5 was observed in persistent disease, whereas TRBV20-1 and TRBJ2-1 were favored in newly diagnosed disease. Peripheral blood alone was examined, since thyroid tissue, which constituted the primary lesion, could not be accessed. A larger number of public clonotypes was shared among persistent patients (about 2,700) than among newly diagnosed patients (about 990). Lower TCR Shannon entropy and fewer highly expanded clones were observed in persistent Graves' disease patients than in newly diagnosed patients, which suggested clonal expansion. The authors acknowledged the small sample size as a limitation that may reduce accuracy.

Library method: multiplex PCR. Reads for this sample came from an Illumina HiSeq 4000. To build TCR beta libraries, CDR3 regions were amplified by Arm-PCR using iRepertoire HTBI primers. Gel purification was performed on PCR products prior to sequencing. On the authors' methods: Gene usage analysis of CDR3 amino acid clonotypes used the 62 TRBV and 14 to 15 TRBJ segments found across samples. COPE and FqMerger were used to merge the filtered high-quality paired reads into contigs. Contigs were aligned with BLAST to IMGT TRBV, TRBD and TRBJ reference genes, and CDR3 was defined per IMGT. Any clonotype with a frequency above 0.1% was classified as a highly expanded clone. Shannon entropy was used to measure repertoire diversity, and the Gini coefficient was used to measure V-J evenness. A clonotype found in more than one individual was treated as public. TCRdb reprocessed the public reads (quality trimming at Q25 with fastp, clone calling with MiXCR) and kept in-frame beta chains. Each CDR3 protein appears once, grouped with its most common genes and DNA. In this record, the V and J calls reflect TCRdb's handling and not the investigators' own analysis. In this sample the table shows 440,000 or so distinct CDR3 sequences, 15% of which occur a single time. The ten largest clones take up about a sixth of the sample.

V is pruned by 4 bases and J by 1 base, leaving 4 bases of the junction without a gene match. The CDR3 runs 14 residues from the cysteine to the phenylalanine. Only the CDR3 DNA stays, 42 bases, in frame from base 1. The germline V gene (reference sequence) gives CDR1 as SGHKS and CDR2 as YYEKEE. This clonotype has at least ten counts. No cognate antigen has been identified for it. No base qualities exist here, and no much larger clone lies one base off it. According to the study, the label for this sample's time point signals: newly diagnosed GD, antithyroid drugs for less than 3 months. For both TCR sequencing and RNA sequencing, RNA was extracted from PBMCs in TRIzol. Graves' disease was diagnosed according to American Thyroid Association guidelines. Patients for the study were recruited at an endocrinology department in Xi'an, China. Each patient gave roughly 10 milliliters of peripheral blood, collected in an EDTA anticoagulant tube. Ficoll Paque Plus density gradient separation was used to isolate PBMCs, and no further T cell sorting was performed. An Agilent 2100 Bioanalyzer and agarose gel were used to check RNA quality, while a NanoDrop 2000 measured RNA concentration.

The same data also contributed to another study, on T cells in Graves' hyperthyroidism and ophthalmopathy. According to the second study: A patient counted as having stable Graves' hyperthyroidism if no progression to ophthalmopathy occurred over 18 months of follow-up. The hyperthyroidism patients were between 18 and 65 years old and newly diagnosed, with a disease duration of less than 2 months. Any patient with an uncontrolled infection, another autoimmune disease, pregnancy or lactation was excluded. Diagnoses were established on the basis of clinical symptoms, serum thyroxine and TRAb, thyroid ultrasound, and orbital computed tomography. A first-round RT-PCR of the TCR CDR3 used the HTBI primer set with the Qiagen OneStep RT-PCR kit. Blood samples also contained most of the expanded thyroid clonotypes (frequency above 0.001), which suggests that blood repertoires may reflect thyroid immune responses. A model built on a 13 V-J signature distinguished ophthalmopathy from stable hyperthyroidism, reaching about 89% sensitivity and under 84% specificity in cross-validation and 80%/75% in testing. In validation, the model predicted progression to ophthalmopathy with approximately 69% sensitivity and over 72% specificity, a median of 6.5 months before onset. A discovery cohort of 95 to 100 patients, 43 with Graves' ophthalmopathy and 57 with stable Graves' hyperthyroidism, was used to find distinguishing TCR V-J signatures. An independent validation cohort of under 20 hyperthyroidism patients and roughly 16 patients who later progressed to ophthalmopathy tested prospective prediction of ophthalmopathy. The roughly 94 discovery patients were randomly divided into training and test sets at a 7:3 ratio. In about six Graves' hyperthyroidism patients, the study also compared T-cell repertoires from thyroid tissue with T-cell repertoires from blood. Following sampling, methimazole starting at 30 mg daily was given to hyperthyroidism patients, and high-dose intravenous methylprednisolone was given to ophthalmopathy patients. A second multiplex PCR round built the libraries, followed by size selection and purification. Sequencing of the libraries was done on an Illumina HiSeq2000 using paired-end 100 bp reads. SOAPnuke was used to process the raw data, with reads discarded if the reads contained adapters or uncalled bases, had a mean Phred below 15, or lacked an exact constant-primer or identifier match. High-quality paired reads were merged with COPE v1.2.5, and unique nucleotide sequences were defined as clonotypes. MiTCR v1.1 was used to align the clonotypes against IMGT TRBV, TRBD and TRBJ reference segments. Only V-J combinations with frequency above 0.0001, covering about 99% of repertoires, were analysed. A TCS score was defined as the ratio of F50 (clonal expansion) to E x V (chaos), with BLOSUM62-based TCRdist applied between CDR3 peptides within each V-J. Welch's t-statistics and random forest reduced roughly 500 V-J features to roughly 13, which were used in a naive Bayes classifier (R e1071). No statistical method was used to fix the sample size in advance, and group allocation was not hidden from the investigators. TCR Vbeta CDR3 sequencing of approximately 140 peripheral blood samples (under 45 ophthalmopathy, about 74 hyperthyroidism and roughly 17 progressor patients) is reported in the paper.

Recombination connected TRBV5-5 to TRBJ2-7; 8 nucleotides in the junction match TRBD1. Sequencing was performed on peripheral blood mononuclear cells (PBMCs), taken at new diagnosis, from a patient treated with antithyroid drugs. The TCR sequence derives from a woman aged 30 to 39 with Graves disease. Donor details come from another sample of the same person, matched by shared clones. The sequenced DNA: TGTGCCAGCAGCCAGACAGGGGTTTCCTACGAGCAGTACTTC. The resulting protein is CASSQTGVSYEQYF.